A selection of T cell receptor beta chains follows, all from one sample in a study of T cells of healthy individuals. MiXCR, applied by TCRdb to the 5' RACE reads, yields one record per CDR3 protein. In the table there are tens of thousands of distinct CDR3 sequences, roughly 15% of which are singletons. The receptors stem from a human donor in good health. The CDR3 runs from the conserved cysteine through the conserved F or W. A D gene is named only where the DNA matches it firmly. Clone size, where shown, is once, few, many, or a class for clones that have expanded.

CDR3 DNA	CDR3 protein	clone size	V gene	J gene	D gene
TGTGCCAGCAGCGTAGATGGGGGGAACTACGAGCAGTACTTC	CASSVDGGNYEQYF	many	TRBV9	TRBJ2-7	NA
TGTGCCAGCAGCTTCAGCGGGGCGGGCAATCAGCCCCAGCATTTT	CASSFSGAGNQPQHF	NA	TRBV7-2	TRBJ1-5	NA
TGCAGTGCTCCGGCCGGGACAGGGGGGACGGGTGAGCAGTACTTC	CSAPAGTGGTGEQYF	NA	TRBV20-1	TRBJ2-7	TRBD1
TGTGCCAGCAGTCCCGGCGGGGGATTCAATTCACCCCTCCACTTT	CASSPGGGFNSPLHF	many	TRBV6-5	TRBJ1-6	NA
TGTGCCACCAGCAGAGATCTCGCAGGGAAATCCTACGAGCAGTACTTC	CATSRDLAGKSYEQYF	many	TRBV15	TRBJ2-7	NA
TGCAGTGCTAGAGCGGGGGCGCCCGGGAATGAGCAGTTCTTC	CSARAGAPGNEQFF	few	TRBV20-1	TRBJ2-1	NA
TGTGCCAGCAGTCCCTCGACAGGCTTGTGGGGCTACACCTTC	CASSPSTGLWGYTF	medium-sized	TRBV12-3/TRBV12-4	TRBJ1-2	NA
TGCAGTGCTAAACGGGGAGGAGCTGAAGCTTTCTTT	CSAKRGGAEAFF	NA	TRBV20-1	TRBJ1-1	NA
TGTGCCATCAGTGAAGGGCACCAGAACACTGAAGCTTTCTTT	CAISEGHQNTEAFF	NA	TRBV10-3	TRBJ1-1	NA
TGTGCCAGCAGCTCCCGGGCTAGTCTCACAGATACGCAGTATTTT	CASSSRASLTDTQYF	few	TRBV5-5	TRBJ2-3	NA
TGCAGTGCTAGAAGCAGGAACTATGGCTACACCTTC	CSARSRNYGYTF	many	TRBV20-1	TRBJ1-2	NA